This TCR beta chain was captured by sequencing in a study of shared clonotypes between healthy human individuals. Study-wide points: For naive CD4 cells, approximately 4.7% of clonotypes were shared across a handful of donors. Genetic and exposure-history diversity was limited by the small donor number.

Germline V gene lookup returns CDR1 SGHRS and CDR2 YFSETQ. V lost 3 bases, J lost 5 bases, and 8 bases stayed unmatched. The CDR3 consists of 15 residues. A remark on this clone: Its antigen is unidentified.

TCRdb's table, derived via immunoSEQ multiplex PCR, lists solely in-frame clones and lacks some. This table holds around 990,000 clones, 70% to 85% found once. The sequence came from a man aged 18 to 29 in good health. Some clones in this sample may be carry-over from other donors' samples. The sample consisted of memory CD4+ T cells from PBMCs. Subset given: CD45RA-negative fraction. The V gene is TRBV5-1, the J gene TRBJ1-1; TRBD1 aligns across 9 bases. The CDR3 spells CASSYSWTGATEAFF. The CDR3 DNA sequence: TGCGCCAGCAGCTACTCCTGGACAGGGGCTACTGAAGCTTTCTTT.